This is a list of T cell receptor beta chains from one sample in a study of cytomegalovirus exposure and HLA in healthy donors. Method: immunoSEQ multiplex PCR; TCRdb's copy keeps in-frame clones and lacks some. The sample lists around 150,000 clones, about 72% seen once, with less than 2.5% in the top ten. What was sequenced was PBMCs. The receptor source for this set is a man aged 40-49 years in good health and CMV-seronegative. CDR3s include the opening cysteine and the closing phenylalanine or tryptophan. D genes are given only for firm matches. The size of a clone is reported for some rows only, either as once, few or many, or as a class for expanded clones.

J gene,clone size,D gene,V gene,CDR3 protein,CDR3 DNA
TRBJ2-3,few,.,TRBV5-1,CASSRGSTDTQYF,TGCGCCAGCTCACGGGGTAGCACAGATACGCAGTATTTT
TRBJ1-2,.,TRBD1,TRBV7-6,CASSSGQGAYGYTF,TGTGCCAGCAGCTCTGGACAGGGTGCCTATGGCTACACCTTC
TRBJ2-3,.,TRBD2,TRBV5-4,CASSPLGLAGTDTQYF,TGTGCCAGCAGCCCACTCGGACTAGCGGGCACAGATACGCAGTATTTT
TRBJ2-7,once,TRBD1,TRBV6-1,CASGWDRRSYEQYF,TGTGCCAGCGGTTGGGACAGGAGATCCTACGAGCAGTACTTC
TRBJ2-5,.,.,TRBV7-2,CASSFQRVRLETQYF,TGTGCCAGCAGCTTTCAGCGGGTTCGATTAGAGACCCAGTACTTC
TRBJ2-2,few,TRBD2,TRBV6-4,CASSILAGDTGELFF,TGTGCCAGCAGTATACTAGCGGGAGACACCGGGGAGCTGTTTTTT
TRBJ1-1,.,.,TRBV7-9,CASSSRQYSAFF,TGTGCCAGCAGCTCTCGACAGTATTCAGCTTTCTTT
TRBJ2-2,.,TRBD1,TRBV29-1,CSVYRGENTGELFF,TGCAGCGTTTACAGGGGGGAGAACACCGGGGAGCTGTTTTTT
TRBJ1-1,.,TRBD1,TRBV25-1,CASLDDRGNCEAFF,TGTGCCAGCTTAGACGACAGGGGAAATTGTGAAGCTTTCTTT
TRBJ1-1,.,.,TRBV28,CASSTELRKRGSMDTEAFF,TGTGCCAGCAGTACGGAACTCCGAAAGCGTGGGTCGATGGACACTGAAGCTTTCTTT